This paragraph covers one T cell receptor (beta chain) sequence. Its antigen is not known. The entry originates in a study of CD8 T cells in Susac syndrome. Across the study: Eight or nine of the sequenced Susac syndrome patients were in remission, and roughly six had active disease. General observations from the study: In total CD8+ repertoires, 15 to 20 Susac-specific public clones were found, and a few in CD8+ TEMRA repertoires.

V lost 3 bases and J lost 0, with 9 bases in between. There are 13 residues in the CDR3. Germline CDR1 SQVTM, CDR2 ANQGSEA. Roughly 0.45 to 1 ug RNA was reverse transcribed with random hexamers. Amplification of TCR beta CDR3 was carried out by immunoSEQ multiplex PCR, which covered 54 Vbeta and 13 Jbeta segments. TCRdb redid the calling of the immunoSEQ multiplex PCR reads with MiXCR, one entry per CDR3 protein. Of some 97,000 distinct CDR3 sequences listed, roughly 96% are singletons. This chain uses TRBV29-1 with TRBJ2-7; D possibly corresponds to TRBD2 (5 bases). The sequence derives from a human donor with Susac syndrome. The source material was CD8+ T cells from PBMCs. The CDR3 DNA reads TGCAGCGTTGAGGACTCCTACTCCTACGAGCAGTACTTC. Residues: CSVEDSYSYEQYF.